What follows is one T cell receptor (beta chain) and its context. This sample stems from a study of blood T cell repertoires in COVID-19. Background on the study: From T cells, B-cell-depleted T cells, or PBMCs came the material, which was cDNA or gDNA.

Measured with immunoSEQ multiplex PCR; TCRdb has only the in-frame clones, and not every one. The table has about 370,000 clones, roughly 90% seen once. The ends were cut back, 2 bases at V and 10 bases at J, with 15 bases in the middle. The CDR3 has 15 residues. CDR1 KGHSH and CDR2 LQKENI come from the germline V gene. The sequence came from a woman in her 30s with COVID-19, enrolled during active disease. The sequenced sample consisted of peripheral blood. The chain uses TRBV18 and TRBJ1-6, with TRBD1 as a possible D gene (5 bases). CDR3 amino acids: CASSPNRMEESPLHF. CDR3 DNA sequence: TGTGCCAGCTCACCAAACAGGATGGAAGAGTCACCCCTCCACTTT.